Listed here are 32 T cell receptor beta chains from one sample, sequenced in a study of vaccination effects on CD4 cells after COVID-19. Antigen-specific CD4+ T cells were expanded (with viral peptide pools) by the ViraFEST assay ahead of sequencing. When about ten days of culture had elapsed, CD4+ T cells were isolated. Vaccine recipients lacked prior SARS-CoV-2 infection and had negative nucleocapsid antibodies. Sequencing used immunoSEQ multiplex PCR; TCRdb keeps in-frame clones, though not all of them. This table has about 41,000 clones, around 70% appearing once. Their specific antigens are unknown. The input for sequencing was CD4+ T cells from PBMCs cultured with HCoV-OC43 spike peptides, taken before COVID-19 vaccination. Subset here: HCoV-OC43 spike overlapping peptide pool stimulation. The origin of the receptors is a human donor who received a COVID-19 vaccine.

The genes are TRBV11-3 and TRBJ2-5; D not resolved. Germline V CDR1 and CDR2: SGHNT, YENEEA. The CDR3 is 15 residues long. Trimming took off 3 bases at V and 4 bases at J, with 15 bases between the two ends. This CDR3 is CASSFSPEPPETQYF. For the CDR3, the DNA is TGTGCCAGCAGCTTTAGTCCAGAACCCCCAGAGACCCAGTACTTC.

The J gene is TRBJ1-5, the V gene TRBV6-1, with D possibly matching TRBD1 (5 bases). Germline V gene sequence: CDR1 MNHNS, CDR2 SASEGT. V was pared by 3 bases and J by 0 bases, with 9 bases between. The CDR3 is 15 amino acids. The CDR3 loop reads CASSDIRVSNQPQHF. The DNA for the CDR3 is TGTGCCAGCAGTGACATCAGGGTTAGCAATCAGCCCCAGCATTTT.

The chain is built from TRBV4-2 and TRBJ2-7; 11 nucleotides line up with TRBD1. The J segment lost 3 bases and the V segment lost 1 base, leaving 2 bases of the junction unmatched. The germline V gene encodes CDR1 LGHNA and CDR2 YNFKEQ. This CDR3 is built from 15 residues. The CDR3 loop reads CASSQGTGGYYEQYF. The DNA of the CDR3 is TGTGCCAGCAGCCAAGGGACAGGGGGCTACTACGAGCAGTACTTC.

This clone is labeled as medium-sized (0.01 to 0.1%). V usage is TRBV28 and J usage is TRBJ2-3; 11 bases agree with TRBD2. The length of the CDR3 is 16 residues. V dropped 1 base and J dropped 1; count of bases not matched to a gene: 1. In germline, CDR1 is MDHEN, CDR2 SYDVKM. CDR3 loop: CASSLLAGGRTDTQYF. DNA of the CDR3: TGTGCCAGCAGTTTATTAGCGGGAGGGCGCACAGATACGCAGTATTTT.

This chain links TRBV6-1 with TRBJ1-2, with D possibly matching TRBD1 (5 bases). The V and J ends lost 3 bases and 8 bases respectively, with 10 bases between them. This CDR3 comprises 12 residues. CDR1 is MNHNS, CDR2 SASEGT, per germline. The CDR3 loop reads CASSEYRTGYTF. DNA of the CDR3: TGTGCCAGCAGTGAGTACAGGACCGGCTACACCTTC.

This chain's CDR3 is CASSLVGGSGEKLFF. CDR3 bases: TGTGCCAGCAGTTTAGTGGGCGGCAGCGGCGAAAAACTGTTTTTT. The chain is built from TRBV28 and TRBJ1-4; D remains ambiguous. Trimming pared 2 bases from V and 8 bases from J, leaving 15 bases between. Germline CDR1 is MDHEN and CDR2 is SYDVKM. The length of the CDR3 is 15 residues.

This clone is a singleton in its sample. The chain uses TRBV27 and TRBJ2-5; D is unresolved. V was trimmed by 2 bases and J by 1 base, leaving 8 bases between them. CDR1 is MNHEY and CDR2 is SMNVEV in the germline V gene (reference sequence). The CDR3 extends over 14 amino acids. The CDR3 DNA reads TGTGCCAGCAGTTTAACTAAACCCCAAGAGACCCAGTACTTC. Protein product: CASSLTKPQETQYF.

This chain uses TRBV5-6 with TRBJ1-4; D is unresolved. CDR1 and CDR2 (germline): SGHDT, YYEEEE. V was pared by 1 base and J by 7 bases, with 8 bases between. The CDR3 has 13 amino acids. The CDR3 DNA reads TGTGCCAGCAGCTTGAGGGCTGCTGAAAAACTGTTTTTT. It encodes CASSLRAAEKLFF. Combining the CDR3 with reference TRBV5-6 and TRBJ1-4 gives the whole variable domain DAGVTQSPTHLIKTRGQQVTLRCSPKSGHDTVSWYQQALGQGPQFIFQYYEEEERQRGNFPDRFSGHQFPNYSSELNVNALLLGDSALYLCASSLRAAEKLFFGSGTQLSVL.

This rearrangement joins TRBV28 to TRBJ1-2; D is unclear. V was pared by 2 bases and J by 2 bases, with 6 bases between. The length of the CDR3 is 13 residues. Germline loops: CDR1 MDHEN, CDR2 SYDVKM. CDR3 loop: CASSLAENYGYTF. In nucleotides, the CDR3 is TGTGCCAGCAGTTTAGCAGAGAACTATGGCTACACCTTC.

The chain employs TRBV12-5 and TRBJ2-3, with 8 positions matching TRBD2. V lost 7 bases and J lost 10; bases outside the gene matches: 7. The CDR3 is 12 residues long. Germline V gene data show CDR1 as LGHNT and CDR2 as FRNRAP. This CDR3 is CASANRGGSQYF. In DNA, the CDR3 is TGTGCTAGTGCCAACCGCGGGGGGTCGCAGTATTTT.

V gene TRBV4-1 combines with J gene TRBJ1-2; D gene ambiguous. The CDR3 is 14 amino acids. Trimming shortened V by 4 bases and J by 1 base, and 10 bases separated the two germline ends. The germline V gene encodes CDR1 MGHRA and CDR2 YSYEKL. The CDR3 DNA is TGCGCCAGCAGCCGACCGGGTCTTAACTATGGCTACACCTTC. Amino acids: CASSRPGLNYGYTF.

This clone has just one count. The chain recombines TRBV5-1 with TRBJ1-1; tentatively, D is TRBD1 (6 bases). Germline values: CDR1 SGHRS, CDR2 YFSETQ. The V end lost 0 bases, the J end lost 5 bases, and 17 bases lay between the germline ends. This CDR3 is built from 16 residues. The CDR3 sequence: CASSLAIGLGGTEAFF. The CDR3 nucleotides read TGCGCCAGCAGCTTGGCCATAGGGCTAGGGGGAACTGAAGCTTTCTTT.

The rearrangement joins TRBV30 to TRBJ1-5; 8 bases line up with TRBD1. After removal of 0 bases from V and 0 bases from J, the junction contained 7 bases not matched to a gene. Germline-derived CDR1 and CDR2 are GTSNPN and SVGIG (reference sequence). This CDR3 has 17 residues. The CDR3 reads CAWSVLDRGASNQPQHF. CDR3 nucleotides: TGTGCCTGGAGTGTACTTGACAGGGGAGCTAGCAATCAGCCCCAGCATTTT.

The chain joins TRBV18 to TRBJ2-5; D remains unclear. This CDR3 has 15 amino acids. The germline V gene has CDR1 KGHSH and CDR2 LQKENI. Trimming removed 0 bases from V and 5 bases from J, with 13 bases in between. The chain's CDR3 is CASSPPGTVGETQYF. The CDR3 DNA reads TGTGCCAGCTCACCACCGGGCACTGTCGGGGAGACCCAGTACTTC.

This clone was found once. The V gene is TRBV6-2 or TRBV6-3, the J gene TRBJ1-2; D possibly corresponds to TRBD1 (5 bases). This CDR3 region has 14 residues. V dropped 2 bases and J dropped 2 bases, with 9 bases sitting between them. Germline V gene data show CDR1 as MNHEY and CDR2 as SVGEGT. The CDR3 DNA reads as TGTGCCAGCAGTTACGTCAGGGCGAACTATGGCTACACCTTC. Its protein is CASSYVRANYGYTF.

This chain joins TRBV4-1 and TRBJ1-4, with 7 bases matching TRBD1. Unmatched junction bases numbered 10, after V lost 4 bases and J lost 5 bases. Germline V CDR1 and CDR2: MGHRA, YSYEKL. This CDR3 spans 16 amino acids. The CDR3, as DNA: TGCGCCAGCAGCCCAGTACTCCGGGACAGAAATGAAAAACTGTTTTTT. It is translated as CASSPVLRDRNEKLFF.

This CDR3 is CASSLGRTANTEAFF. CDR3 bases: TGTGCCAGCAGCTTGGGGAGGACTGCGAACACTGAAGCTTTCTTT. The V call is TRBV7-9, the J call TRBJ1-1; D not resolved. The CDR3 totals 15 residues. Germline V gives CDR1 SEHNR, CDR2 FQNEAQ (reference sequence). V was trimmed by 3 bases and J by 1 base, leaving 12 bases between them.

This chain connects TRBV11-2 to TRBJ1-3; possibly TRBD1 for D (5 bases). The CDR3 loop spans 15 amino acids. CDR1 and CDR2 from the germline V gene are SGHAT and FQNNGV. V lost 2 bases, J lost 2 bases, and 10 bases lay in between. Written as DNA, the CDR3 is TGTGCCAGCAGCTTAACGTTCAGGGCTGGAAACACCATATATTTT. As protein: CASSLTFRAGNTIYF.

This clone was observed a handful of times. The chain recombines TRBV6-2 or TRBV6-3 with TRBJ2-7; TRBD1 aligns across 9 bases. CDR1 is MNHEY, CDR2 SVGEGT, per germline. CDR3 length: 15 amino acids. V gave up 6 bases and J gave up 4 bases; unmatched junction bases: 10. In DNA form, the CDR3 reads TGTGCCAGCAGCGTAGGCGGGACAGGGAGGTACGAGCAGTACTTC. Protein sequence: CASSVGGTGRYEQYF.

The J gene is TRBJ1-5, the V gene TRBV5-1, with a tentative D call TRBD1 (6 bases). The germline V and J ends were trimmed by 5 bases and 3 bases, with 21 bases remaining between them. The CDR3 totals 17 residues. Germline-derived CDR1 and CDR2 are SGHRS and YFSETQ. This CDR3 is CASSSASLGQPNQPQHF. CDR3 nucleotides: TGCGCCAGCAGTTCTGCCTCCCTCGGACAGCCCAATCAGCCCCAGCATTTT.

The genes are TRBV7-2 and TRBJ1-2; D gene uncertain. V was shortened by 4 bases and J by 3 bases, with 9 bases between the two germline ends. The germline V gene has CDR1 SGHTA and CDR2 FQGNSA. The CDR3 covers 13 residues. CDR3 DNA: TGTGCCAGCAGCTCAAGGGTGGACTATGGCTACACCTTC. Its translation: CASSSRVDYGYTF.

Only a few counts were recorded for this clone. The V and J genes are TRBV30 and TRBJ1-1; the D gene is possibly TRBD1 (5 bases). CDR3 size: 13 residues. Germline CDR1 is GTSNPN and CDR2 is SVGIG (reference sequence). V was clipped by 3 bases and J by 1 base, with 9 bases between them. The CDR3 nucleotides are TGTGCCTGGAGATGGCAGGGGAACACTGAAGCTTTCTTT. It codes for CAWRWQGNTEAFF.

There are a few counts of this clone. The chain links TRBV5-1 to TRBJ2-3; D is uncertain. The CDR3 extends over 13 amino acids. V lost 0 bases and J 4 bases, leaving 6 bases between the germline ends. CDR1 and CDR2 (germline): SGHRS, YFSETQ. CDR3: CASSLDLSDTQYF. CDR3 sequence (DNA): TGCGCCAGCAGCTTGGACTTATCAGATACGCAGTATTTT.

A single count supports this clone. The rearrangement uses TRBV6-5 and TRBJ2-3; D possibly corresponds to TRBD1 (6 bases). This CDR3 comprises 14 residues. Germline CDR1 reads MNHEY; CDR2 reads SVGAGI. Trimming stripped 8 bases from V and 0 bases from J, with 12 bases between. CDR3 loop: CASHRTASTDTQYF. The CDR3 DNA reads TGTGCCAGCCATCGGACAGCTAGCACAGATACGCAGTATTTT.

By share of the sample, this clone is hyperexpanded. This chain joins TRBV4-1 and TRBJ1-1; the D gene is possibly TRBD1 (5 bases). Trimming cost V 4 bases and J 0 bases, with 15 bases left between them. The CDR3 sequence is 16 residues long. Germline values: CDR1 MGHRA, CDR2 YSYEKL. CDR3 nucleotides: TGCGCCAGCAGCCCGGGGAGGGGTGGATTGAACACTGAAGCTTTCTTT. Amino acids: CASSPGRGGLNTEAFF.

The DNA for the CDR3 is TGTGCCAGCAGTCTCAGGACAGGGGGAGAGACCCAGTACTTC. Translated, it gives CASSLRTGGETQYF. This sequence joins TRBV2 and TRBJ2-5, with 10 bases identical to TRBD1. Germline V lookup: CDR1 SNHLY, CDR2 FYNNEI. Trimming removed 5 bases from V and 4 bases from J; junction bases left unmatched: 4. CDR3 size: 14 residues.

V is TRBV11-3 and J is TRBJ2-1, with 7 bases fitting TRBD2. The CDR3 is made up of 16 amino acids. The germline gives CDR1 SGHNT, CDR2 YENEEA. V lost 5 bases to trimming and J lost 0 bases; unmatched junction nucleotides: 7. The CDR3 is CASSALGGTSYNEQFF. CDR3 nucleotide sequence: TGTGCCAGCAGCGCACTGGGGGGGACCTCCTACAATGAGCAGTTCTTC.

This chain links TRBV19 with TRBJ2-1; TRBD2 aligns across 12 bases. Germline V gene data show CDR1 as LNHDA and CDR2 as SQIVND (reference sequence). The CDR3 runs 18 residues. V lost 1 base, J lost 2 bases, and 6 bases stayed unmatched. CDR3 DNA sequence: TGTGCCAGTAGTATAGCCCGGACTAGCGGGAAAACCTACAATGAGCAGTTCTTC. It specifies CASSIARTSGKTYNEQFF.

This clone was counted between two and nine times. This sequence joins TRBV13 and TRBJ1-6, with a possible D match to TRBD1 (5 bases). The CDR3 loop spans 15 amino acids. V shed 0 bases and J shed 7 bases, with 10 bases lying between them. In germline, CDR1 is PRHDT, CDR2 FYEKMQ (reference sequence). CDR3 coding DNA: TGTGCCAGCAGCTTAGGCAGGGCCCGCAATTCACCCCTCCACTTT. Translating it yields CASSLGRARNSPLHF.

V and J are TRBV19 and TRBJ2-1, with 9 bases lining up with TRBD2. CDR1 and CDR2 from the germline V gene are LNHDA and SQIVND (reference sequence). The V and J ends lost 4 bases and 3 bases, in that order; junction bases with no gene match: 4. There are 15 residues in the CDR3. The DNA for the CDR3 is TGTGCCAGTAGTAAACTAGCGGGCTTCTACAATGAGCAGTTCTTC. The encoded protein is CASSKLAGFYNEQFF.

DNA for the CDR3: TGTGCCAGCAGCCAACAGGGGGCGTGGAACTATGGCTACACCTTC. As protein: CASSQQGAWNYGYTF. V and J are TRBV3-1 (or the pseudogene TRBV3-2) and TRBJ1-2; the match to TRBD1 covers 8 bases. Germline V CDR1 and CDR2: LGHDT, YNNKEL (reference sequence). The J segment lost 2 bases and the V segment lost 2 bases, leaving 4 bases of the junction unmatched. CDR3 length: 15 residues.

The chain uses TRBV28 and TRBJ2-1; tentative D call: TRBD2 (5 bases). The ends were cut back, 8 bases at V and 7 bases at J, with 21 bases in the middle. The length of the CDR3 is 15 residues. Germline values: CDR1 MDHEN, CDR2 SYDVKM. CDR3 coding DNA: TGTGCCAGCGGACCCCCGACCACTAGGTTAAATGAGCAGTTCTTC. Translation: CASGPPTTRLNEQFF.